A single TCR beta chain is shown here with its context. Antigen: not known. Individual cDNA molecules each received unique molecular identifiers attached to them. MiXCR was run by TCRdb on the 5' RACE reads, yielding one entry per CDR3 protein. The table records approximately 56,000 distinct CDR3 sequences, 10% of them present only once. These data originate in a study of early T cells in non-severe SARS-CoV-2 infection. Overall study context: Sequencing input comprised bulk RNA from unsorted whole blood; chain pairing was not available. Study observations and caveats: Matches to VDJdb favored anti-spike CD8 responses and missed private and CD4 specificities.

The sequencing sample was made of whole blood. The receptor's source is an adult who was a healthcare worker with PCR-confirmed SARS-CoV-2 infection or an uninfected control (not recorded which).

The CDR3 protein is CASGWDISGIQYF. CDR3 DNA sequence: TGTGCCAGCGGCTGGGACATATCCGGCATTCAGTACTTC. This rearrangement joins TRBV2 to TRBJ2-4, with D maybe TRBD1 (6 bases). CDR1 and CDR2 from the germline V gene are SNHLY and FYNNEI. Trimming shortened V by 8 bases and J by 9 bases, and 17 bases separated the two germline ends. This CDR3 is 13 amino acids long.